This TCR beta chain was identified during a study of shared clonotypes between healthy human individuals. With regard to this clone: Its antigen is unknown. The identical CDR3 is also encoded by other nucleotide sequences in the sample.

V lost 3 bases to trimming and J lost 2 bases, with 7 bases between them. This CDR3 comprises 13 residues. Per germline, CDR1 SNHLY and CDR2 FYNNEI. General study points: A handful of donors held approximately 5% of naive CD4 clonotypes in common.

Assay: immunoSEQ multiplex PCR; the TCRdb copy retains only in-frame clones and omits some. Of about 1.5 million clones in the sample, approximately 98% were seen once. Sample: naive CD4+ T cells sorted from blood. The sample's subset: CD45RA+ positively selected. This receptor was obtained from a man under 40 in good health. The chain joins TRBV2 to TRBJ2-5; D possibly corresponds to TRBD2 (5 bases). CDR3: CASSDRGQETQYF. In nucleotides, the CDR3 is TGTGCCAGCAGTGACAGAGGGCAAGAGACCCAGTACTTC.